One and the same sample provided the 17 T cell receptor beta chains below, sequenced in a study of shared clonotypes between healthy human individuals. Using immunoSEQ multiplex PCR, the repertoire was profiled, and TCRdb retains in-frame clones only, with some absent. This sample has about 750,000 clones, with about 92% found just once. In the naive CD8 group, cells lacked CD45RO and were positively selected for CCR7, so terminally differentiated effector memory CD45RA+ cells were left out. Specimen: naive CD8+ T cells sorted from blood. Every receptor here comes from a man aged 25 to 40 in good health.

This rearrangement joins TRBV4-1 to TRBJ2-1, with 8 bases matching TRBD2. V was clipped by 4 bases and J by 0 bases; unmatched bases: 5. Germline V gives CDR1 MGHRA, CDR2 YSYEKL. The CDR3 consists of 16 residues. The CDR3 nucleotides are TGCGCCAGCAGCCTCCAGCGGGAGAGCTCCTACAATGAGCAGTTCTTC. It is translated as CASSLQRESSYNEQFF.

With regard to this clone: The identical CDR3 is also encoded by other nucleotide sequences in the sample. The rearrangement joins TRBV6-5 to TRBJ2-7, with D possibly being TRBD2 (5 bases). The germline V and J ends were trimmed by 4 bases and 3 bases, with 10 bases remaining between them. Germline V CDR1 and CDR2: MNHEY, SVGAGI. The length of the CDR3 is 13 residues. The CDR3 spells CASSSSGSYEQYF. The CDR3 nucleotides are TGTGCCAGCAGTTCCAGCGGCAGCTACGAGCAGTACTTC.

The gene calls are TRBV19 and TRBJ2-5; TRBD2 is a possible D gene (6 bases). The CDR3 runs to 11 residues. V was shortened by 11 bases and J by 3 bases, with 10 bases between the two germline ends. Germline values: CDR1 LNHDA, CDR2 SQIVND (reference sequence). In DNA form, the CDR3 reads TGTGCCGCTACGGGGGAAGAGACCCAGTACTTC. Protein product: CAATGEETQYF.

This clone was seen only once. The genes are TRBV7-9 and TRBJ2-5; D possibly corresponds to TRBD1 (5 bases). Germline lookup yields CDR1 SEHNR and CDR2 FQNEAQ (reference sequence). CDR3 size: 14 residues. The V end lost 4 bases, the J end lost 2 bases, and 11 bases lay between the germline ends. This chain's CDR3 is CASSWAGIQETQYF. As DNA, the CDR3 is TGTGCCAGCAGCTGGGCAGGGATACAAGAGACCCAGTACTTC.

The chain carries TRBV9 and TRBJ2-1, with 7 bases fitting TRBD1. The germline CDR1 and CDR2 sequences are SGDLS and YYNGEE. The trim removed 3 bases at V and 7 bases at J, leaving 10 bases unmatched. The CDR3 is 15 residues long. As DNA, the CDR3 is TGTGCCAGCAGCGCGACGACAGGGTATGGGAATGAGCAGTTCTTC. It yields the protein CASSATTGYGNEQFF.

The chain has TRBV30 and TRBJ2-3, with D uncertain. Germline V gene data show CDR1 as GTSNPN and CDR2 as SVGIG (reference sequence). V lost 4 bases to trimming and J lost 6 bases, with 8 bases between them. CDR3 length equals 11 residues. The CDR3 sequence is CAWTAKDTQYF. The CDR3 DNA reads TGTGCCTGGACAGCAAAGGATACGCAGTATTTT.

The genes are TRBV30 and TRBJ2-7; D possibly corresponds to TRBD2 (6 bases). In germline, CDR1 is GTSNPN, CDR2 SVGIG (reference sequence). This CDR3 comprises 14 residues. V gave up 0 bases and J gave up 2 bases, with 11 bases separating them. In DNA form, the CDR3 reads TGTGCCTGGAGTGTAGGGGAGGTAACCTACGAGCAGTACTTC. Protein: CAWSVGEVTYEQYF.

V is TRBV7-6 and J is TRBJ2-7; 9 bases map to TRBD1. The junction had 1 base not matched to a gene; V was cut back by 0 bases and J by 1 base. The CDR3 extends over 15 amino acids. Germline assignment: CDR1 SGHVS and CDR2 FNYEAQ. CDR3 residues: CASSLAGTGSYEQYF. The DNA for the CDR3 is TGTGCCAGCAGCTTAGCCGGGACAGGGTCCTACGAGCAGTACTTC.

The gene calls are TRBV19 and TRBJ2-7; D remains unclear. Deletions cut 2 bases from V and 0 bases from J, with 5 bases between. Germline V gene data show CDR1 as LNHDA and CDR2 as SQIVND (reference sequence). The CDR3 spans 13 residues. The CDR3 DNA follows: TGTGCCAGTAGTATAAGTTCCTCCTACGAGCAGTACTTC. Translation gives CASSISSSYEQYF.

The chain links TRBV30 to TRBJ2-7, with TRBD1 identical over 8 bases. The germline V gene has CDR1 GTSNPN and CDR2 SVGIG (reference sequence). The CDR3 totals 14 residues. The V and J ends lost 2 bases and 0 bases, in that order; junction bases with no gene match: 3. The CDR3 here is CAWSNGQGSYEQYF. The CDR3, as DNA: TGTGCCTGGAGTAATGGACAGGGCTCCTACGAGCAGTACTTC.

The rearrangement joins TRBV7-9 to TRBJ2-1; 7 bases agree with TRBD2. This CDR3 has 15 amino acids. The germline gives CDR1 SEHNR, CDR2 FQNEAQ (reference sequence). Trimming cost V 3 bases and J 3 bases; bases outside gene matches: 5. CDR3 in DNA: TGTGCCAGCAGCTTCGGTCTAGCGGACTACAATGAGCAGTTCTTC. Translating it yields CASSFGLADYNEQFF.

The CDR3 is CASSLVESGHYEQYF. As DNA, the CDR3 is TGTGCCAGCAGCTTAGTGGAGAGTGGGCACTACGAGCAGTACTTC. The V gene is TRBV7-9, the J gene TRBJ2-7; no firm D call. V lost 1 base, J lost 3 bases, and 13 bases lay in between. Germline V CDR1 and CDR2: SEHNR, FQNEAQ (reference sequence). The CDR3 is made up of 15 amino acids.

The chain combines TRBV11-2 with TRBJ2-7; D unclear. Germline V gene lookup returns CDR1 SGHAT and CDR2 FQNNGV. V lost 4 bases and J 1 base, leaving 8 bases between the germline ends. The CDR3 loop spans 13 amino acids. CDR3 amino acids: CASSSARSYEQYF. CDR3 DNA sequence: TGTGCCAGCAGCTCGGCACGATCCTACGAGCAGTACTTC.

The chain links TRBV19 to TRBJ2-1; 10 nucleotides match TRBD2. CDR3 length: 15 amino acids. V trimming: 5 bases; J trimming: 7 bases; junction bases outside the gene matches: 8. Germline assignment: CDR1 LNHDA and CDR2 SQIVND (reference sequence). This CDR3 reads CASSPWTSGGNEQFF. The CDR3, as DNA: TGTGCCAGTAGTCCCTGGACTAGCGGAGGGAATGAGCAGTTCTTC. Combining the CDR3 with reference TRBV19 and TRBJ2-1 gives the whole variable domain DGGITQSPKYLFRKEGQNVTLSCEQNLNHDAMYWYRQDPGQGLRLIYYSQIVNDFQKGDIAEGYSVSREKKESFPLTVTSAQKNPTAFYLCASSPWTSGGNEQFFGPGTRLTVL.

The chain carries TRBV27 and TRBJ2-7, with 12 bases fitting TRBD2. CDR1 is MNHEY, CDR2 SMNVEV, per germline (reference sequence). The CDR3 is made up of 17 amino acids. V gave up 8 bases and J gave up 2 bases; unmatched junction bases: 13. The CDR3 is CASSRLAGDQEAYEQYF. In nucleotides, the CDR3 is TGTGCCAGCTCCAGACTAGCGGGGGACCAGGAGGCCTACGAGCAGTACTTC.

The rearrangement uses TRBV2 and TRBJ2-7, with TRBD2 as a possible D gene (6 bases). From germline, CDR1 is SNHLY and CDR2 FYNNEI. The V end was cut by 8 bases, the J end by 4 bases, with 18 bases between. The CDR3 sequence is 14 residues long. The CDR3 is CASSLSSGLYEQYF. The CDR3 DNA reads TGTGCCAGCTCCCTCTCCTCGGGACTGTACGAGCAGTACTTC.

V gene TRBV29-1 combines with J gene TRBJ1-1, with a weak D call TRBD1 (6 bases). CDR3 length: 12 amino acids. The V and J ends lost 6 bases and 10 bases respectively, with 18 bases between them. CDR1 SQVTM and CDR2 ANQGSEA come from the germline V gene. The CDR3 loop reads CSVETTGSRAFF. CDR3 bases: TGCAGCGTCGAAACGACAGGTTCGAGAGCTTTCTTT.